This TCR beta chain was sequenced in a study of T cells in Graves' hyperthyroidism and ophthalmopathy. At the level of the study: Before treatment of any kind, peripheral blood was taken at initial diagnosis.

Hyperthyroidism of Graves' type that showed no ophthalmopathy progression within 18 months was stable. Clinical symptoms, serum thyroxine and TRAb, thyroid ultrasound and orbital computed tomography were used for the diagnoses. This clonotype was counted at least ten times. Its antigen is as yet unknown. Whole-study results and caveats: Expanded thyroid clonotypes (above 0.001) were mostly also found in blood.

CDR1 and CDR2 (germline): MNHNS, SASEGT. The CDR3 sequence is 15 residues long. Trimming stripped 6 bases from V and 2 bases from J, with 11 bases between. RNA transcripts served as the template for amplifying TCR beta CDR3 regions. During a first-round RT-PCR of the TCR CDR3, the HTBI primer set was used. TCRdb itself ran the multiplex PCR reads through MiXCR, one entry per CDR3 protein. The sample comprises hundreds of thousands of distinct CDR3 sequences, around 13% of which are singletons, and approximately 15% rests with the top ten. The source of this sequence is a woman between 40 and 50 years old with Graves' hyperthyroidism. Sequencing was done on a sample of blood. The V call is TRBV6-1, the J call TRBJ2-6; tentatively, D is TRBD1 (5 bases). The CDR3 bases are TGTGCCAGCAGATCGCAGGGCGCTGGGGCCAACGTCCTGACTTTC. Protein sequence: CASRSQGAGANVLTF.